The rows below give T cell receptor beta chains drawn from one sample of a study of T cell responses to AZD1222 COVID-19 vaccine. The data were produced by immunoSEQ multiplex PCR, yet TCRdb's version contains in-frame clones alone and is incomplete. Among around 99,000 clones, 70% to 90% were seen once, and the ten largest hold around 6.7%. The specimen comprised peripheral blood, sampled on day 0 of AZD1222 vaccination. Source of these receptors: an adult in good health. CDR3s include the opening cysteine and the closing phenylalanine or tryptophan. Each record gives: D gene, V gene, clone size, J gene, CDR3 DNA, CDR3 protein. The D gene is left open where the match is weak. Clone size is not always given. Where it is, it says once, few, many or a class for expanded clones.

d_call: NA; v_call: TRBV9; clone_size: once; j_call: TRBJ1-2; cdr3_nt: TGTGCCAGCAGCGCGAGCTCCACTGGGTATGGCTACACCTTC; cdr3_aa: CASSASSTGYGYTF
d_call: TRBD1; v_call: TRBV5-8; clone_size: NA; j_call: TRBJ1-5; cdr3_nt: TGTGCCAGCAGCTTGGTGACAGGGGTGGGCAATCAGCCCCAGCATTTT; cdr3_aa: CASSLVTGVGNQPQHF
d_call: NA; v_call: TRBV30; clone_size: NA; j_call: TRBJ2-7; cdr3_nt: TGTGCCTGGAGGGGTAGCTCCTACGAGCAGTACTTC; cdr3_aa: CAWRGSSYEQYF
d_call: TRBD2; v_call: TRBV19; clone_size: NA; j_call: TRBJ2-1; cdr3_nt: TGTGCCAGTAGTATCCAGACTAGCGCCGCCTACAATGAGCAGTTCTTC; cdr3_aa: CASSIQTSAAYNEQFF
d_call: NA; v_call: TRBV5-1; clone_size: NA; j_call: TRBJ1-4; cdr3_nt: TGCGCCAGCAGCTTGGGGGAGGCTCATGAAAAACTGTTTTTT; cdr3_aa: CASSLGEAHEKLFF
d_call: NA; v_call: TRBV29-1; clone_size: few; j_call: TRBJ2-5; cdr3_nt: TGCAGCGTTCGGCAGGGAGCGGGAGAGACCCAGTACTTC; cdr3_aa: CSVRQGAGETQYF
d_call: NA; v_call: TRBV5-6; clone_size: NA; j_call: TRBJ1-2; cdr3_nt: TGTGCCAGCAGCTTGGCCAGATGGAGTGTAGTAAACTATGGCTACACCTTC; cdr3_aa: CASSLARWSVVNYGYTF
d_call: NA; v_call: TRBV7-2; clone_size: NA; j_call: TRBJ2-2; cdr3_nt: TGTGCCAGCAGCTTAGAGGTCGGGAGTGCCGGGGAGCTGTTTTTT; cdr3_aa: CASSLEVGSAGELFF
d_call: NA; v_call: TRBV14; clone_size: NA; j_call: TRBJ2-4; cdr3_nt: TGTGCCAGCAGCCTGACTCAACTAGCCAAAAACATTCAGTACTTC; cdr3_aa: CASSLTQLAKNIQYF
d_call: NA; v_call: TRBV6-5; clone_size: NA; j_call: TRBJ2-7; cdr3_nt: TGTGCCACCAGGACGGTCACCTACGAGCAGTACTTC; cdr3_aa: CATRTVTYEQYF
d_call: NA; v_call: TRBV7-3; clone_size: NA; j_call: TRBJ1-1; cdr3_nt: TGTGCCAGCAGTTATGGGCCAAACACTGAAGCTTTCTTT; cdr3_aa: CASSYGPNTEAFF
d_call: NA; v_call: TRBV21-1; clone_size: NA; j_call: TRBJ1-2; cdr3_nt: TGTGCCAGCAGCCACGGACAGGGCTTCTATGGCTACACCTTC; cdr3_aa: CASSHGQGFYGYTF
d_call: NA; v_call: TRBV7-2; clone_size: NA; j_call: TRBJ2-1; cdr3_nt: TGTGCCAGCAGCTTATACAGAGACAATGAGCAGTTCTTC; cdr3_aa: CASSLYRDNEQFF
d_call: TRBD1; v_call: TRBV27; clone_size: once; j_call: TRBJ2-7; cdr3_nt: TGTGCCAGCAGTCCTCGGACAGGGCCCGACGAGCAGTACTTC; cdr3_aa: CASSPRTGPDEQYF
d_call: NA; v_call: TRBV28; clone_size: NA; j_call: TRBJ1-2; cdr3_nt: TGTGCCAGCAGTTTTTTGTTCCAAGGAGGCTACACCTTC; cdr3_aa: CASSFLFQGGYTF
d_call: NA; v_call: TRBV19; clone_size: NA; j_call: TRBJ2-1; cdr3_nt: TGTGCCAGTAGTATGAGGAGGGGGAATGAAAATGAGCAGTTCTTC; cdr3_aa: CASSMRRGNENEQFF
d_call: TRBD2; v_call: TRBV28; clone_size: NA; j_call: TRBJ2-5; cdr3_nt: TGTGCCAGCAGAAAAGCGGGAGGGCCTTATGAGACCCAGTACTTC; cdr3_aa: CASRKAGGPYETQYF
d_call: TRBD1; v_call: TRBV27; clone_size: NA; j_call: TRBJ2-2; cdr3_nt: TGTGCCAGCAGTCCACCGGGACAGGGGGCCAGTTCGTTAACCGGGGAGCTGTTTTTT; cdr3_aa: CASSPPGQGASSLTGELFF
d_call: TRBD2; v_call: TRBV5-4; clone_size: NA; j_call: TRBJ2-1; cdr3_nt: TGTGCCAGCAGCGGGCCGGGACTAGCGGATTACAATGAGCAGTTCTTC; cdr3_aa: CASSGPGLADYNEQFF
d_call: NA; v_call: TRBV7-9; clone_size: once; j_call: TRBJ1-1; cdr3_nt: TGTGCCAGCAGCTTAGGGACAACCAACACTGAAGCTTTCTTT; cdr3_aa: CASSLGTTNTEAFF
d_call: TRBD1; v_call: TRBV5-1; clone_size: NA; j_call: TRBJ1-4; cdr3_nt: TGCGCCAGCAGCGTTGACAGGGTTGTTGGGCTAGGGGAAAAACTGTTTTTT; cdr3_aa: CASSVDRVVGLGEKLFF
d_call: NA; v_call: TRBV12-3/TRBV12-4; clone_size: NA; j_call: TRBJ1-5; cdr3_nt: TGTGCCAGCAGTTGGCGGAATCAGCCCCAGCATTTT; cdr3_aa: CASSWRNQPQHF
d_call: TRBD1; v_call: TRBV24-1; clone_size: NA; j_call: TRBJ2-5; cdr3_nt: TGTGCCACCGAAGGACAGGGGGAAGAGACCCAGTACTTC; cdr3_aa: CATEGQGEETQYF
d_call: NA; v_call: TRBV5-4; clone_size: few; j_call: TRBJ2-7; cdr3_nt: TGTGCCAGCAGCTTGGTAGGCTACACTCTTGACTCTACCTACGAGCAGTACTTC; cdr3_aa: CASSLVGYTLDSTYEQYF
d_call: NA; v_call: TRBV2; clone_size: NA; j_call: TRBJ1-1; cdr3_nt: TGTGCCAGCAGGGGAGGCTCTGAAGCTTTCTTT; cdr3_aa: CASRGGSEAFF
d_call: TRBD2; v_call: TRBV5-1; clone_size: NA; j_call: TRBJ2-1; cdr3_nt: TGCGCCAGCAGCTTGGGGCTAGCGGGAGTTCTCGATGAGCAGTTCTTC; cdr3_aa: CASSLGLAGVLDEQFF
d_call: NA; v_call: TRBV3-1/TRBV3-2; clone_size: NA; j_call: TRBJ2-1; cdr3_nt: TGTGCCAGCAGCCGGACTTACAATGAGCAGTTCTTC; cdr3_aa: CASSRTYNEQFF
d_call: NA; v_call: TRBV29-1; clone_size: few; j_call: TRBJ1-2; cdr3_nt: TGCAGCGCATCGACAGGCAAGAACTATGGCTACACCTTC; cdr3_aa: CSASTGKNYGYTF
d_call: NA; v_call: TRBV28; clone_size: NA; j_call: TRBJ1-1; cdr3_nt: TGTGCCAGCAGGGGGGGGCGGGAATATGAAGCTTTCTTT; cdr3_aa: CASRGGREYEAFF
d_call: NA; v_call: TRBV5-1; clone_size: NA; j_call: TRBJ2-2; cdr3_nt: TGCGCCAGCAGCCCCCAGCCGGGCTTCGCCGGGGAGCTGTTTTTT; cdr3_aa: CASSPQPGFAGELFF
d_call: NA; v_call: TRBV9; clone_size: few; j_call: TRBJ1-1; cdr3_nt: TGTGCCAGCAGCAACACAGGTAACACTGAAGCTTTCTTT; cdr3_aa: CASSNTGNTEAFF
d_call: NA; v_call: TRBV4-3; clone_size: NA; j_call: TRBJ1-2; cdr3_nt: TGCGCCAGCAGCCAAGATACTGTCAGAAGGGGCTACACCTTC; cdr3_aa: CASSQDTVRRGYTF
d_call: NA; v_call: TRBV2; clone_size: NA; j_call: TRBJ2-6; cdr3_nt: TGTGCCAGCAGTGAACCTGGGGGGGCGCACGGGGCCAACGTCCTGACTTTC; cdr3_aa: CASSEPGGAHGANVLTF
d_call: NA; v_call: TRBV7-8; clone_size: once; j_call: TRBJ1-2; cdr3_nt: TGTGCCAGCAGCTTAGCCAGTTCCTATGGCTACACCTTC; cdr3_aa: CASSLASSYGYTF
d_call: NA; v_call: TRBV5-1; clone_size: NA; j_call: TRBJ2-3; cdr3_nt: TGCGCCAGCAGCCGTACCGGCAGTAACACAGATACGCAGTATTTT; cdr3_aa: CASSRTGSNTDTQYF
d_call: TRBD1; v_call: TRBV2; clone_size: NA; j_call: TRBJ2-5; cdr3_nt: TGTGCCAGCACCCGACAGGGGAGGTTCGAAGAGACCCAGTACTTC; cdr3_aa: CASTRQGRFEETQYF
d_call: NA; v_call: TRBV19; clone_size: few; j_call: TRBJ2-2; cdr3_nt: TGTGCCAGTAGTGTGTGGAGGGGAGCGGGCACCGGGGAGCTGTTTTTT; cdr3_aa: CASSVWRGAGTGELFF
d_call: NA; v_call: TRBV7-9; clone_size: NA; j_call: TRBJ2-1; cdr3_nt: TGTGCCAGCAGCTTAGGCGGCGGGGACCGCCAGTTCTTC; cdr3_aa: CASSLGGGDRQFF
d_call: TRBD2; v_call: TRBV19; clone_size: NA; j_call: TRBJ2-1; cdr3_nt: TGTGCCAGTAGACCCGTTCTAGCGGGAGGGCCGAGTGAGCAGTTCTTC; cdr3_aa: CASRPVLAGGPSEQFF
d_call: NA; v_call: TRBV7-2; clone_size: NA; j_call: TRBJ1-3; cdr3_nt: TGTGCCAGCAGCTCTACGAGGTCTGGAAACACCATATATTTT; cdr3_aa: CASSSTRSGNTIYF
d_call: NA; v_call: TRBV10-3; clone_size: NA; j_call: TRBJ2-7; cdr3_nt: TGTGCGATCTCGGTCTTCGACCCTCATGTGGCGGGACCAAGGTCCTACGAGCAGTACTTC; cdr3_aa: CAISVFDPHVAGPRSYEQYF
d_call: TRBD1; v_call: TRBV5-1; clone_size: NA; j_call: TRBJ2-1; cdr3_nt: TGCGCCAGCAGGGACAGGGTCTACAATGAGCAGTTCTTC; cdr3_aa: CASRDRVYNEQFF
d_call: TRBD2; v_call: TRBV3-1/TRBV3-2; clone_size: NA; j_call: TRBJ2-7; cdr3_nt: TGTGCCAGCAGCCCTAGCGGGAGCTACGAGCAGTACTTC; cdr3_aa: CASSPSGSYEQYF
d_call: TRBD2; v_call: TRBV18; clone_size: NA; j_call: TRBJ2-7; cdr3_nt: TGTGCCAGCTCACCGACTAGCGGGAGCTCCTACGAGCAGTACTTC; cdr3_aa: CASSPTSGSSYEQYF
d_call: NA; v_call: TRBV5-6; clone_size: NA; j_call: TRBJ2-1; cdr3_nt: TGTGCCAGCAGCTTGGATCGGGCCGATGAGCAGTTCTTC; cdr3_aa: CASSLDRADEQFF
d_call: NA; v_call: TRBV7-6; clone_size: NA; j_call: TRBJ2-2; cdr3_nt: TGTGCCAGCAGCTTAACCCCCCCGAACACCGGGGAGCTGTTTTTT; cdr3_aa: CASSLTPPNTGELFF
d_call: NA; v_call: TRBV2; clone_size: NA; j_call: TRBJ2-7; cdr3_nt: TGTGCCAGCAGTGGGGACACCTACGAGCAGTACTTC; cdr3_aa: CASSGDTYEQYF
d_call: TRBD1; v_call: TRBV7-3; clone_size: NA; j_call: TRBJ1-1; cdr3_nt: TGTGCCAGCAGCCTGGGACAGGGTTTCACTGAAGCTTTCTTT; cdr3_aa: CASSLGQGFTEAFF
d_call: NA; v_call: TRBV5-1; clone_size: once; j_call: TRBJ1-3; cdr3_nt: TGCGCCAGCAGCACGTCAGCCGCGGGAAACACCATATATTTT; cdr3_aa: CASSTSAAGNTIYF
d_call: TRBD1; v_call: TRBV27; clone_size: NA; j_call: TRBJ2-5; cdr3_nt: TGTGCCAGCAGTTTCAGACAGGGGGCAGCCCTGCAAGAGACCCAGTACTTC; cdr3_aa: CASSFRQGAALQETQYF
d_call: NA; v_call: TRBV19; clone_size: NA; j_call: TRBJ1-5; cdr3_nt: TGTGCCAGTAGTATAGATGAGTACCCCAATCAGCCCCAGCATTTT; cdr3_aa: CASSIDEYPNQPQHF
d_call: NA; v_call: TRBV7-3; clone_size: NA; j_call: TRBJ1-6; cdr3_nt: TGTGCCAGCAGCTTAACGGGAGGGGGTGGTAATTCACCCCTCCACTTT; cdr3_aa: CASSLTGGGGNSPLHF
d_call: NA; v_call: TRBV24-1; clone_size: NA; j_call: TRBJ2-5; cdr3_nt: TGTGCCACCAGTGATTTGACAGTCCAAGAGACCCAGTACTTC; cdr3_aa: CATSDLTVQETQYF
d_call: TRBD1; v_call: TRBV19; clone_size: NA; j_call: TRBJ1-2; cdr3_nt: TGTGCCAGTAATACCCCGGGACAGGGGCACGGCTACACCTTC; cdr3_aa: CASNTPGQGHGYTF
d_call: NA; v_call: TRBV11-3; clone_size: NA; j_call: TRBJ1-1; cdr3_nt: TGTGCCAGCAGCCCCGGTCTAAACACTGAAGCTTTCTTT; cdr3_aa: CASSPGLNTEAFF
d_call: NA; v_call: TRBV28; clone_size: NA; j_call: TRBJ1-1; cdr3_nt: TGTGCCAGCAGTTTAGCGCCATGGGGGGGGCGGTGGACTGAAGCTTTCTTT; cdr3_aa: CASSLAPWGGRWTEAFF
d_call: TRBD1; v_call: TRBV7-2; clone_size: NA; j_call: TRBJ2-5; cdr3_nt: TGTGCCAGCAGTTTAACAGGGGAGCGTGGGGAGACCCAGTACTTC; cdr3_aa: CASSLTGERGETQYF
d_call: NA; v_call: TRBV7-2; clone_size: few; j_call: TRBJ1-4; cdr3_nt: TGTGCCAGCAGATTCGACGGACCTAACGCCGGGAAACTGTTTTTT; cdr3_aa: CASRFDGPNAGKLFF
d_call: TRBD2; v_call: TRBV19; clone_size: NA; j_call: TRBJ2-5; cdr3_nt: TGTGCCAGTAGTACGGGACTAGCGCAAGAGACCCAGTACTTC; cdr3_aa: CASSTGLAQETQYF